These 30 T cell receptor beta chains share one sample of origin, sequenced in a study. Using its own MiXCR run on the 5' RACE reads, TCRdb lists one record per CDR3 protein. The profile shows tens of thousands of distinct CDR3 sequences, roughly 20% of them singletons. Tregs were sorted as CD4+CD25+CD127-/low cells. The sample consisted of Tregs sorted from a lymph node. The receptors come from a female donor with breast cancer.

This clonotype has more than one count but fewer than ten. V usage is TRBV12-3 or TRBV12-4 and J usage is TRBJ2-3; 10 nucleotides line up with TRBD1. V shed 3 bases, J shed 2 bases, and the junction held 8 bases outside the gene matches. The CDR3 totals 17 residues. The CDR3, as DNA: TGTGCCAGCAGTTTCTTTCCCGGGACAGGGGTCACAGATACGCAGTATTTT. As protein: CASSFFPGTGVTDTQYF.

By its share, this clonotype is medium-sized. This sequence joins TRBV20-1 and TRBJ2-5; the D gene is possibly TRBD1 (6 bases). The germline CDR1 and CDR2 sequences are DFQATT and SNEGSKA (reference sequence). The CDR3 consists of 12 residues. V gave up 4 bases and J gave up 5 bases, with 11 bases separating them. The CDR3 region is CSAKRGMETQYF. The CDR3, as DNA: TGCAGTGCTAAAAGGGGGATGGAGACCCAGTACTTC.

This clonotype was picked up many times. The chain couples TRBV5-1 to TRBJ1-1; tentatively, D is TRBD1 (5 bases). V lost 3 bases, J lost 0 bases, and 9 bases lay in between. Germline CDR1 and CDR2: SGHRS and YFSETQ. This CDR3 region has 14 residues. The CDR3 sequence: CASSSGLMNTEAFF. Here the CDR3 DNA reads TGCGCCAGCAGCTCGGGACTTATGAACACTGAAGCTTTCTTT.

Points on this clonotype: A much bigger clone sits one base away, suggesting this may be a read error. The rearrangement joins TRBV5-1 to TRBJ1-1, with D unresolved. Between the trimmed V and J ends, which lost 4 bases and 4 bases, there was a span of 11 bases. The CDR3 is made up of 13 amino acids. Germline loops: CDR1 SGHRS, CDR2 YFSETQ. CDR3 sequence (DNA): TGCGCCAGCAGCGTGACCCGGGGCACTGAAGCTTTCTTT. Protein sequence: CASSVTRGTEAFF.

As DNA, the CDR3 is TGTGCCAGCAGCTTGGGGACGGAAGCCGAGCAGTTCTTC. Translated: CASSLGTEAEQFF. This sequence joins TRBV7-3 and TRBJ2-1; either TRBD1 or TRBD2 may fit D (5 bases each). The germline gives CDR1 SGHTA, CDR2 FQGTGA. The V end lost 3 bases, the J end lost 10 bases, and 13 bases lay between the germline ends. The length of the CDR3 is 13 residues.

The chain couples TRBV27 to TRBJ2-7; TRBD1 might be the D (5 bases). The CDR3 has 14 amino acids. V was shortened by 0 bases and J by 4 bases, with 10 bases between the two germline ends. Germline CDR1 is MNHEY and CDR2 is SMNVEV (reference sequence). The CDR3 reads CASSLSRDSYEQYF. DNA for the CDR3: TGTGCCAGCAGTTTATCGCGAGACAGTTACGAGCAGTACTTC.

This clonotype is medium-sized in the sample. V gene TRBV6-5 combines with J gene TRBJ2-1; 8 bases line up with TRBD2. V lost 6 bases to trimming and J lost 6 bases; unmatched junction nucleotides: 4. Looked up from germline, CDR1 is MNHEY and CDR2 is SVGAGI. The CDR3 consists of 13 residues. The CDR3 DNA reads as TGTGCCAGCAGGCTCGGACTAGCCAATGAGCAGTTCTTC. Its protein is CASRLGLANEQFF.

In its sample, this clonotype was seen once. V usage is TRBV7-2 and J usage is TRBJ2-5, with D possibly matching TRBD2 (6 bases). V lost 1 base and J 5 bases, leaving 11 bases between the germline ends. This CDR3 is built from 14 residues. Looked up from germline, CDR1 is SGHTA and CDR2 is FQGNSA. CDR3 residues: CASSLVAGGETQYF. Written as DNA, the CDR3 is TGTGCCAGCAGCTTAGTCGCAGGAGGGGAGACCCAGTACTTC.

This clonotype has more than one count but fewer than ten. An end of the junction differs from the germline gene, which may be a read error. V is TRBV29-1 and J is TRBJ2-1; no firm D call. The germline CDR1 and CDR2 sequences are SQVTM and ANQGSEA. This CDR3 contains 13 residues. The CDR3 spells CSVTRASYSEQFF. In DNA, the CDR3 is TGCAGCGTAACAAGGGCCTCTTACAGTGAGCAGTTCTTC.

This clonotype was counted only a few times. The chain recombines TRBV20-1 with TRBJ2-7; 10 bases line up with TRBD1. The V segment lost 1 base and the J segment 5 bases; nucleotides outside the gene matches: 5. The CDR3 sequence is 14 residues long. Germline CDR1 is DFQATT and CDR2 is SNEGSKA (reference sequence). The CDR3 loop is CSARGRQGAHEQYF. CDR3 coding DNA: TGCAGTGCTAGAGGTCGACAGGGGGCTCACGAGCAGTACTTC.

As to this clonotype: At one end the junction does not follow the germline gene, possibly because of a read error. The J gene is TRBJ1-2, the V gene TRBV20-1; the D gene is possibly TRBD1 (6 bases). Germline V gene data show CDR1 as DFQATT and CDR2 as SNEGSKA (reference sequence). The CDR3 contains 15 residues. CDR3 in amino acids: CSTRDRRRTSYGYTF. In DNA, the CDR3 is TGCAGTACTAGAGACAGGAGACGGACATCCTATGGCTACACCTTC.

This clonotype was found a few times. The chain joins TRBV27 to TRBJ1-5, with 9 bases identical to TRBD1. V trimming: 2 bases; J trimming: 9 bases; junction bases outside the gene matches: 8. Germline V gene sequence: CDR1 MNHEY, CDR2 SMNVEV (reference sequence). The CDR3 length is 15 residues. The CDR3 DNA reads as TGTGCCAGCAGTTTAGCCGGGACAGGGTTTCGGCCCCAGCATTTT. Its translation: CASSLAGTGFRPQHF.

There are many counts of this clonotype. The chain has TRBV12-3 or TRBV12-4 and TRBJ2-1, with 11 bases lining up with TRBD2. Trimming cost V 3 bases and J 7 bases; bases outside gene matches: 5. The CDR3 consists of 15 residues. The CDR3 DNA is TGTGCCAGCAGTTTTCGTAGCGGGGGGGAAAATGAGCAGTTCTTC. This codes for CASSFRSGGENEQFF.

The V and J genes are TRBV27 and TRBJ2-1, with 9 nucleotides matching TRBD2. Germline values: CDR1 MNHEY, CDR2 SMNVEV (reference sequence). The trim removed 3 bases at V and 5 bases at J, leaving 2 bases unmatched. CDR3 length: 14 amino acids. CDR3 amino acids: CASSFSGSHNEQFF. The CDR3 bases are TGTGCCAGCAGTTTTAGCGGGAGCCACAATGAGCAGTTCTTC.

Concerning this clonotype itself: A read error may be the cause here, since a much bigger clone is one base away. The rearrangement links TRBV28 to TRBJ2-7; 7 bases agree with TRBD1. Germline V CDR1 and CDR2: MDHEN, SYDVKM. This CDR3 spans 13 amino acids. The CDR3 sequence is CASRFTGVYEQCF. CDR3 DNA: TGTGCCAGCAGGTTTACAGGGGTCTACGAGCAGTGCTTC.

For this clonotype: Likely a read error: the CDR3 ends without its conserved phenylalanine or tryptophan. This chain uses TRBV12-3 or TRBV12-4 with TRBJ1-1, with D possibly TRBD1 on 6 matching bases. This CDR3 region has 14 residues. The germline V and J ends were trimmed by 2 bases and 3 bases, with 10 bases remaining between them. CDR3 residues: CASSLTTGYTEAFL. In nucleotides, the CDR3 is TGTGCCAGCAGTTTAACCACAGGGTACACTGAAGCTTTCCTT.

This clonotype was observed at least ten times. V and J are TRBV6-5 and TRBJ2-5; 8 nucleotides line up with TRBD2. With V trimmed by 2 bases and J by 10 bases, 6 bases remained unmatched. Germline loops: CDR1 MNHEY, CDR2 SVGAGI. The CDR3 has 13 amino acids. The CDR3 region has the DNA TGTGCCAGCAGTTACGTAGCGGGGCCCCTCCAGTACTTC. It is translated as CASSYVAGPLQYF.

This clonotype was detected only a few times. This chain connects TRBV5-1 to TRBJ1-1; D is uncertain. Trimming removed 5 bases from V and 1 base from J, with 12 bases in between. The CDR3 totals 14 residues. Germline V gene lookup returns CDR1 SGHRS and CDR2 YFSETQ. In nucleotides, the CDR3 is TGCGCCAGCAGACAAGCCTCGGGGAACACTGAAGCTTTCTTT. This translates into CASRQASGNTEAFF.

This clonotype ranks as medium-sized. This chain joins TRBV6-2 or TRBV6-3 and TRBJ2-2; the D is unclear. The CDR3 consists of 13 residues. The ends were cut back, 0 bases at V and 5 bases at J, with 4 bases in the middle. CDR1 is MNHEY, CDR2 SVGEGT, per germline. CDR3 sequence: CASSYSITGELFF. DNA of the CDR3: TGTGCCAGCAGTTACTCGATTACCGGGGAGCTGTTTTTT.

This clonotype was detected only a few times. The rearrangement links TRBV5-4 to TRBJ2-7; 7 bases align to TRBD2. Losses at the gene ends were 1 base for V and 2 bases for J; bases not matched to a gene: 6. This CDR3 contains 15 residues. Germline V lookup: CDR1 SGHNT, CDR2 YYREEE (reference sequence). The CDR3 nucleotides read TGTGCCAGCAGCTTGTCCAGCGGGGCCCCCTACGAGCAGTACTTC. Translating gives CASSLSSGAPYEQYF. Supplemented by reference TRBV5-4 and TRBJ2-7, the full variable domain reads ETGVTQSPTHLIKTRGQQVTLRCSSQSGHNTVSWYQQALGQGPQFIFQYYREEENGRGNFPPRFSGLQFPNYSSELNVNALELDDSALYLCASSLSSGAPYEQYFGPGTRLTVT.

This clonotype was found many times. The CDR3 bases are TGCAGCGTTGAAGATACAGTGGGGAATGAGCAGTTCTTC. Translation: CSVEDTVGNEQFF. The chain recombines TRBV29-1 with TRBJ2-1; D is unclear. The CDR3 is 13 amino acids. The germline V gene encodes CDR1 SQVTM and CDR2 ANQGSEA. The V end lost 0 bases, the J end lost 7 bases, and 10 bases lay between the germline ends.

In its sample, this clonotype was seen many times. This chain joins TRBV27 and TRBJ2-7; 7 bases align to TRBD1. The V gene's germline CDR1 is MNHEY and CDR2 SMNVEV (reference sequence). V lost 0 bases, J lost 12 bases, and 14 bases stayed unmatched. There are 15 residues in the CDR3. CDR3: CASSLSGQGVTRWYF. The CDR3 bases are TGTGCCAGCAGTTTATCAGGGCAGGGGGTGACAAGGTGGTACTTC.

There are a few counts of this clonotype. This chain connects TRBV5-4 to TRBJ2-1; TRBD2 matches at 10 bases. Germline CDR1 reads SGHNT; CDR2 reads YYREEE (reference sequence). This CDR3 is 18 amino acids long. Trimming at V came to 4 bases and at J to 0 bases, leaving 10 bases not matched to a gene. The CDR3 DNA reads TGTGCCAGCAGCCGGGGCCCACTAGCGGGATCCTCCTACAATGAGCAGTTCTTC. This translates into CASSRGPLAGSSYNEQFF. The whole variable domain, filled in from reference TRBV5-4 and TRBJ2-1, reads ETGVTQSPTHLIKTRGQQVTLRCSSQSGHNTVSWYQQALGQGPQFIFQYYREEENGRGNFPPRFSGLQFPNYSSELNVNALELDDSALYLCASSRGPLAGSSYNEQFFGPGTRLTVL.

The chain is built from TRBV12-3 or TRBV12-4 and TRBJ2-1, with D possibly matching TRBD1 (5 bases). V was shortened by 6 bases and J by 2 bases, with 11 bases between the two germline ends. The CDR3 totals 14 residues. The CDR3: CASSPGSPYNEQFF. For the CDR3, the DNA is TGTGCCAGCAGCCCAGGGTCACCCTACAATGAGCAGTTCTTC.

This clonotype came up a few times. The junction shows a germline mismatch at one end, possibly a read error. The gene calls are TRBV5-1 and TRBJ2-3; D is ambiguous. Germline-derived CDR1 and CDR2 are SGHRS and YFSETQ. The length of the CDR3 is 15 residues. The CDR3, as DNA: TGCGCCGGCAGCTTGGATCCGGGTAGCACAGATACGCAGTATTTT. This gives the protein CAGSLDPGSTDTQYF.

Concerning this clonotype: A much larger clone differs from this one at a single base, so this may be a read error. The CDR3 coding sequence is TGCAGCGTTGAAGGGGAGGGGGCTGCTGAAGTTTTCTTT. It is translated as CSVEGEGAAEVFF. This chain uses TRBV29-1 with TRBJ1-1, with TRBD1 matching over 7 bases. Germline V gives CDR1 SQVTM, CDR2 ANQGSEA. The CDR3 sequence is 13 residues long. Complete variable domain (other parts from reference TRBV29-1 and TRBJ1-1): SAVISQKPSRDICQRGTSLTIQCQVDSQVTMMFWYRQQPGQSLTLIATANQGSEATYESGFVIDKFPISRPNLTFSTLTVSNMSPEDSSIYLCSVEGEGAAEVFFGQGTRLTVV.

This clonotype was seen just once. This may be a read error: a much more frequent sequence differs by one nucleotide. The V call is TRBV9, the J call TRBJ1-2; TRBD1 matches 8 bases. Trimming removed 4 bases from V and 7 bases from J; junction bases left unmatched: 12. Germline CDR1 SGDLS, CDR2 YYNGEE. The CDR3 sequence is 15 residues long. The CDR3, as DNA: TGTGCCAGCAGCTCCATTGTAGGACAGGGACTTGGCTACACCTTC. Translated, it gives CASSSIVGQGLGYTF.

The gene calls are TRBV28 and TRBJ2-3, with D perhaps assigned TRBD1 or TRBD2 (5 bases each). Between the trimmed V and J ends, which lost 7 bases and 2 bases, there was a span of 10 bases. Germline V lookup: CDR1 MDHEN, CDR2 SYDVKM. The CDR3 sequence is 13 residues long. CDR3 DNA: TGTGCCAGCACGAGGGGAACCACAGATACGCAGTATTTT. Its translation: CASTRGTTDTQYF.

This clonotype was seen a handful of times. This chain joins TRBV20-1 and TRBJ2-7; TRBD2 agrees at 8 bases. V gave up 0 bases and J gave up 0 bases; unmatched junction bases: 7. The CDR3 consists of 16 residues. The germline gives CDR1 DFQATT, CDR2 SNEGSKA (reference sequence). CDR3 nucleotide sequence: TGCAGTGCTAGAGACTTAGCGGGAACCTACTCCTACGAGCAGTACTTC. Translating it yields CSARDLAGTYSYEQYF.

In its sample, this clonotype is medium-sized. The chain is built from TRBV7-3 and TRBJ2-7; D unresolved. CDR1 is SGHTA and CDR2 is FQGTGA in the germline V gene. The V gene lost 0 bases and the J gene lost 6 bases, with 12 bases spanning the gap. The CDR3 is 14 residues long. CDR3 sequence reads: CASSLTSSSAEQYF. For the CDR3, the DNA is TGTGCCAGCAGCTTAACGTCCTCATCGGCCGAGCAGTACTTC.